These 7 T cell receptor beta chains were all obtained from the same sample, sequenced in a study of vaccination effects on CD4 cells after COVID-19. Within the ViraFEST assay, antigen-specific CD4+ T cells underwent expansion with viral peptide pools prior to sequencing. The culture ran for approximately nine days before CD4+ T cells were isolated. This person caught SARS-CoV-2 sometime from March to December 2020, and PCR testing confirmed the infection. No antigen has been identified for these receptors. Assay used: immunoSEQ multiplex PCR; TCRdb lists only in-frame clones, some missing. The data show 20,000 or so clones, with roughly 74% seen just once and 16% held by the top ten. Source: CD4+ T cells from PBMCs cultured with SARS-CoV-2 spike peptides, taken before COVID-19 vaccination. Source of these receptors: a human donor who had a prior SARS-CoV-2 infection.

This chain links TRBV5-8 with TRBJ2-1; 11 positions match TRBD2. This CDR3 contains 16 residues. Germline CDR1 SGHTS, CDR2 YDEGEE. Trimming cost V 3 bases and J 4 bases; bases outside gene matches: 6. DNA for the CDR3: TGTGCCAGCAGCTGGTGGGGACTAGCGGTTTACAATGAGCAGTTCTTC. Translating gives CASSWWGLAVYNEQFF.

The J gene is TRBJ2-7, the V gene TRBV30; D is uncertain. V shed 5 bases and J shed 2 bases, with 16 bases lying between them. The CDR3 sequence is 14 residues long. CDR1 and CDR2 (germline): GTSNPN, SVGIG (reference sequence). CDR3 residues: CAWPPRFPAYEQYF. The CDR3 coding sequence is TGTGCCTGGCCCCCACGGTTCCCGGCCTACGAGCAGTACTTC.

This chain uses TRBV13 with TRBJ1-4; 7 positions match TRBD1. The CDR3 is 14 residues long. Germline CDR1 is PRHDT and CDR2 is FYEKMQ (reference sequence). The V and J ends lost 5 bases and 4 bases, in that order; junction bases with no gene match: 4. The chain's CDR3 is CASSPDRINEKLFF. The CDR3 DNA follows: TGTGCCAGCAGCCCGGACAGGATTAATGAAAAACTGTTTTTT.

V and J are TRBV30 and TRBJ1-2; D uncertain. Trimming cost V 8 bases and J 3 bases, with 19 bases left between them. The CDR3 is 14 amino acids. Germline V gene sequence: CDR1 GTSNPN, CDR2 SVGIG (reference sequence). CDR3 in amino acids: CAMLGFSIDYGYTF. CDR3 in DNA: TGTGCCATGTTAGGTTTTTCCATCGACTATGGCTACACCTTC.

This sequence joins TRBV7-3 and TRBJ2-2; D not certain. Germline-derived CDR1 and CDR2 are SGHTA and FQGTGA. V gave up 3 bases and J gave up 4 bases, with 6 bases separating them. The CDR3 loop spans 13 amino acids. CDR3 sequence reads: CASSLLGTGELFF. The CDR3 DNA reads as TGTGCCAGCAGCTTGCTGGGCACCGGGGAGCTGTTTTTT.

The V call is TRBV5-1, the J call TRBJ1-4; 8 nucleotides agree with TRBD1. J was trimmed by 7 bases and V by 4 bases; bases with no gene match: 6. The CDR3 consists of 14 residues. The V gene's germline CDR1 is SGHRS and CDR2 YFSETQ. The DNA for the CDR3 is TGCGCCAGCAGCCTCGGACAGGGAGGTGAAAAACTGTTTTTT. It codes for CASSLGQGGEKLFF.

This chain links TRBV18 with TRBJ2-2; the match to TRBD1 covers 7 bases. V shed 8 bases and J 1 base; nucleotides not matched to a gene: 7. The CDR3 loop spans 15 amino acids. Germline-derived CDR1 and CDR2 are KGHSH and LQKENI. The CDR3 protein is CASAYRGQNTGELFF. Here the CDR3 DNA reads TGTGCCAGCGCCTACAGGGGCCAGAACACCGGGGAGCTGTTTTTT. Complete variable domain (other parts from reference TRBV18 and TRBJ2-2): NAGVMQNPRHLVRRRGQEARLRCSPMKGHSHVYWYRQLPEEGLKFMVYLQKENIIDESGMPKERFSAEFPKEGPSILRIQQVVRGDSAAYFCASAYRGQNTGELFFGEGSRLTVL.